The 21 T cell receptor beta chains below come from one sample, sequenced in a study of blood T cells in healthy people across ages. PCR was performed a second time for about 7 to 12 cycles using a sample-barcoded 5' primer and a J-beta primer mix. A single record per CDR3 protein comes from TCRdb applying MiXCR to the 5' RACE reads. The table lists about 680,000 distinct CDR3 sequences, more than 40% of them singletons. What was sequenced was blood. The receptors were sampled from a woman aged 55-75 years in good health.

V gene TRBV2 combines with J gene TRBJ2-4, with 10 positions matching TRBD1. The J call may not be correct, given that the DNA end is closer to TRBJ2-7. The length of the CDR3 is 15 residues. Germline lookup yields CDR1 SNHLY and CDR2 FYNNEI. The CDR3 DNA reads as TGTGCCAGCAAAGGACAGGGGGATAGGTCCTACGAGCAGTACTTC. It translates to CASKGQGDRSYEQYF.

This clonotype came up a few times. Given a much more abundant clone one base away, this may be a read error. The rearrangement links TRBV29-1 to TRBJ2-5; D unclear. The DNA end is more similar to TRBJ2-7, so the J call may be wrong. The CDR3 runs to 11 residues. Germline V lookup: CDR1 SQVTM, CDR2 ANQGSEA. DNA for the CDR3: TGCAGCGCTGGACCCGCGAACGAGCAGTACTTC. This gives the protein CSAGPANEQYF.

A few counts support this clonotype. This rearrangement joins TRBV3-1 to TRBJ2-7, with 12 bases fitting TRBD2. From germline, CDR1 is LGHDT and CDR2 YNNKEL (reference sequence). This CDR3 spans 15 amino acids. J lost 1 base, V lost 4 bases, and 2 bases had no gene match. The DNA for the CDR3 is TGTGCCAGCAGCCGACTAGCGGGAGTGTCCTACGAGCAGTACTTC. Protein sequence: CASSRLAGVSYEQYF.

This chain joins TRBV4-1 and TRBJ2-5; D gene uncertain. V lost 1 base, J lost 1 base, and 13 bases lay in between. Germline V gene data show CDR1 as MGHRA and CDR2 as YSYEKL. The CDR3 loop spans 16 amino acids. CDR3 coding DNA: TGCGCCAGCAGCCAAGGAGCAGGAGCACCCCAAGAGACCCAGTACTTC. This gives the protein CASSQGAGAPQETQYF.

In nucleotides, the CDR3 is TGCGCCAGCAGCTTGGTGTCGCCAGGCTCCACGGGGTACACTGAAGCTTTCTTT. This encodes CASSLVSPGSTGYTEAFF. The chain is built from TRBV5-1 and TRBJ1-1; no definite D call. Trimming cost V 0 bases and J 3 bases, with 21 bases left between them. The CDR3 covers 18 residues. Per the germline V gene, CDR1 is SGHRS and CDR2 is YFSETQ. The whole variable domain, remainder taken from reference TRBV5-1 and TRBJ1-1, is KAGVTQTPRYLIKTRGQQVTLSCSPISGHRSVSWYQQTPGQGLQFLFEYFSETQRNKGNFPGRFSGRQFSNSRSEMNVSTLELGDSALYLCASSLVSPGSTGYTEAFFGQGTRLTVV.

The V gene is TRBV11-2, the J gene TRBJ1-2; unclear D gene. Germline loops: CDR1 SGHAT, CDR2 FQNNGV. The CDR3 is made up of 13 amino acids. The V and J ends lost 5 bases and 7 bases respectively, with 14 bases between them. The CDR3 nucleotides are TGTGCCAGCAGCGTAAGTCTCGGTTTTGGCTACACCTTC. This gives the protein CASSVSLGFGYTF.

CDR3 amino acids: CSATGRRAGGVAYNEQFF. The CDR3 DNA sequence: TGCAGTGCTACCGGGAGAAGAGCGGGTGGGGTAGCATACAATGAGCAGTTCTTC. The chain uses TRBV20-1 and TRBJ2-1; D might be TRBD2 (6 bases). Trimming took 4 bases from V and 4 from J, leaving 26 bases between them. The CDR3 sequence is 18 residues long. Germline V gene data show CDR1 as DFQATT and CDR2 as SNEGSKA (reference sequence).

This chain joins TRBV29-1 and TRBJ2-4, with no clear D. V was shortened by 2 bases and J by 8 bases, with 7 bases between the two germline ends. The CDR3 extends over 11 amino acids. The germline V gene has CDR1 SQVTM and CDR2 ANQGSEA. In DNA form, the CDR3 reads TGCAGCGTTGAAATGGCGTACATTCAGTACTTC. Its protein product is CSVEMAYIQYF.

The chain carries TRBV20-1 and TRBJ2-5, with 10 bases identical to TRBD2. The ends lost 4 bases at V and 1 base at J; junction bases unmatched: 9. This CDR3 is 16 amino acids long. The V gene's germline CDR1 is DFQATT and CDR2 SNEGSKA (reference sequence). The chain's CDR3 is CSATGLAEGSQETQYF. Here the CDR3 DNA reads TGCAGTGCTACTGGACTAGCGGAAGGAAGCCAAGAGACCCAGTACTTC.

The DNA for the CDR3 is TGTGCCAGCATGGGGACTAGCGGGATCGAGCAGTACTTC. Translating it yields CASMGTSGIEQYF. The chain carries TRBV25-1 and TRBJ2-7, with TRBD2 identical over 13 bases. The germline gives CDR1 MGHDK, CDR2 SYGVNS. V shed 7 bases and J 6 bases; nucleotides not matched to a gene: 3. The CDR3 spans 13 residues.

V usage is TRBV6-2 or TRBV6-3 and J usage is TRBJ2-3; D is perhaps TRBD1 (5 bases). V dropped 8 bases and J dropped 2 bases, with 14 bases sitting between them. Germline CDR1 MNHEY, CDR2 SVGEGT. The CDR3 is 14 residues long. In DNA form, the CDR3 reads TGTGCCAGCCCTAGGAACAGGATCACAGATACGCAGTATTTT. This translates into CASPRNRITDTQYF.

This clonotype showed up just once. The chain employs TRBV18 and TRBJ2-6; no firm D call. Germline-derived CDR1 and CDR2 are KGHSH and LQKENI. Trimming shortened V by 4 bases and J by 0 bases, and 10 bases separated the two germline ends. The length of the CDR3 is 16 residues. CDR3: CASSLSAISGANVLTF. The CDR3 DNA sequence: TGTGCCAGCTCACTTTCAGCGATCTCTGGGGCCAACGTCCTGACTTTC.

This clonotype has only one observation. The rearrangement links TRBV29-1 to TRBJ1-1; D not certain. Germline CDR1 is SQVTM and CDR2 is ANQGSEA. Trimming removed 7 bases from V and 2 bases from J, with 8 bases in between. The CDR3 contains 11 residues. The CDR3 nucleotides are TGCAGCGCCCACAGCAACACTGAAGCTTTCTTT. Translation: CSAHSNTEAFF.

The chain links TRBV12-3 or TRBV12-4 to TRBJ1-2; D ambiguous. This CDR3 comprises 12 residues. Trimming took 5 bases from V and 6 from J, leaving 10 bases between them. The CDR3 sequence: CASSIGNNGYTF. CDR3 coding DNA: TGTGCCAGCAGTATAGGGAACAATGGCTACACCTTC.

The chain recombines TRBV6-2 or TRBV6-3 with TRBJ2-2; TRBD2 might be the D (5 bases). Germline CDR1 reads MNHEY; CDR2 reads SVGEGT. The CDR3 sequence is 15 residues long. Trimming pared 2 bases from V and 4 bases from J, leaving 11 bases between. CDR3 bases: TGTGCCAGCAGTTACGCCGGAGGCGGCACCGGGGAGCTGTTTTTT. Protein product: CASSYAGGGTGELFF.

This clonotype showed up just a few times. The chain links TRBV10-3 to TRBJ2-3; D call uncertain. The CDR3 runs 14 residues. V lost 5 bases and J lost 1, with 10 bases in between. Germline CDR1 and CDR2: ENHRY and SYGVKD. The CDR3 bases are TGTGCCATCAGTTTCAGGAGTGGCACAGATACGCAGTATTTT. This sequence encodes CAISFRSGTDTQYF.

This clonotype was detected ten times or more. The V gene is TRBV2, the J gene TRBJ2-1; TRBD2 might be the D (6 bases). The CDR3 contains 14 residues. Germline loops: CDR1 SNHLY, CDR2 FYNNEI. The V gene lost 4 bases and the J gene lost 8 bases, with 15 bases spanning the gap. The CDR3 sequence: CASSVGGRGYEQFF. CDR3 DNA sequence: TGTGCCAGCAGTGTGGGGGGTCGAGGTTATGAGCAGTTCTTC. The entire variable domain, with the rest obtained from reference TRBV2 and TRBJ2-1, is as follows: EPEVTQTPSHQVTQMGQEVILRCVPISNHLYFYWYRQILGQKVEFLVSFYNNEISEKSEIFDDQFSVERPDGSNFTLKIRSTKLEDSAMYFCASSVGGRGYEQFFGPGTRLTVL.

CDR3 amino acids: CSAEIQVDNSPLHF. The DNA for the CDR3 is TGCAGTGCGGAGATACAGGTGGATAATTCACCCCTCCACTTT. The chain carries TRBV20-1 and TRBJ1-6, with D maybe TRBD1 (5 bases). This CDR3 region has 14 residues. Trimming left V 6 bases short and J 5 bases short, with 14 bases between. Germline V gives CDR1 DFQATT, CDR2 SNEGSKA (reference sequence).

This clonotype came up a few times. The J gene is TRBJ2-3, the V gene TRBV3-1, with D unclear. V was trimmed by 8 bases and J by 1 base, leaving 7 bases between them. Per germline, CDR1 LGHDT and CDR2 YNNKEL (reference sequence). This CDR3 is built from 12 residues. The CDR3 protein is CASGWGTDTQYF. The CDR3, as DNA: TGTGCCAGCGGCTGGGGCACAGATACGCAGTATTTT.

The chain couples TRBV5-1 to TRBJ1-4, with D perhaps matching TRBD1 (6 bases). Per germline, CDR1 SGHRS and CDR2 YFSETQ. The CDR3 is made up of 14 amino acids. Deletions cut 0 bases from V and 8 bases from J, with 11 bases between. The CDR3 nucleotides are TGCGCCAGCAGCTTGGCCCAGGGGTACGAAAAACTGTTTTTT. This sequence encodes CASSLAQGYEKLFF. The variable domain in full, completed from reference TRBV5-1 and TRBJ1-4, reads KAGVTQTPRYLIKTRGQQVTLSCSPISGHRSVSWYQQTPGQGLQFLFEYFSETQRNKGNFPGRFSGRQFSNSRSEMNVSTLELGDSALYLCASSLAQGYEKLFFGSGTQLSVL.

The chain employs TRBV20-1 and TRBJ2-3, with no clear D. CDR3 length: 13 residues. The germline V and J ends were trimmed by 5 bases and 0 bases, with 9 bases remaining between them. Germline-derived CDR1 and CDR2 are DFQATT and SNEGSKA (reference sequence). The CDR3 DNA sequence: TGCAGTGCTGCCCCGGAGAGCACAGATACGCAGTATTTT. Translating it yields CSAAPESTDTQYF.